This T cell receptor beta chain came from a study of T cell changes during pregnancy in multiple sclerosis. This CDR3 has 11 residues. CDR1 DFQATT and CDR2 SNEGSKA come from the germline V gene (reference sequence). Deletions cut 6 bases from V and 1 base from J, with 4 bases between. The table came from immunoSEQ multiplex PCR; TCRdb's copy has only in-frame clones and leaves some out. The profile shows 50,000 to 60,000 clones, about nine tenths of them singletons. This clonotype originated in a female donor with multiple sclerosis, enrolled in a pregnancy study. This chain links TRBV20-1 with TRBJ1-5; unclear D gene. This specimen consisted of CD4+ T cells from peripheral blood mononuclear cells, obtained in the second trimester of pregnancy. The CDR3 protein is CSAGSNQPQHF. The CDR3 DNA is TGCAGTGCCGGGAGCAATCAGCCCCAGCATTTT.